This record concerns one T cell receptor beta chain sequence. Its antigen remains unknown. This specimen belongs to a study of cytomegalovirus exposure and HLA in healthy donors. Per the germline V gene, CDR1 is MDHEN and CDR2 is SYDVKM. The CDR3 sequence is 12 residues long. The V gene lost 8 bases and the J gene lost 5 bases, with 10 bases spanning the gap. Study findings and constraints: Reports indicate that TCR beta sequences accurately predicted the HLA-A and HLA-B alleles of most subjects. V- and J-gene trimming in TCR beta was tied to a missense DCLRE1C variant by an analysis performed later.

It was with 60 Vbeta and 13 Jbeta primers that the PCR ran. This table comes from immunoSEQ multiplex PCR, and its TCRdb copy is limited to in-frame clones, with some not included. The sample records about 110,000 clones, around four fifths being singletons. The chain joins TRBV28 to TRBJ1-5, with D possibly matching TRBD1 (5 bases). The sequencing sample was made of PBMCs. This sequence was found in a woman aged 40 to 55 in good health and CMV-seropositive. In DNA, the CDR3 is TGTGCCAGCGCGGGGCGCGATCAGCCCCAGCATTTT. Protein sequence: CASAGRDQPQHF.